Listed below are T cell receptor beta chains from one sample, sequenced in a study of shared clonotypes between healthy human individuals. Sequencing used immunoSEQ multiplex PCR; TCRdb keeps in-frame clones, though not all of them. This sample has approximately 470,000 clones, with almost 80% found just once. The sequenced sample was PBMCs. The receptors stem from a middle-aged woman in good health. Some clones in this sample may be carry-over from other donors' samples. Each CDR3 is given with its conserved first and last residue.

cdr3_aa j_call v_call
CASSSWTSGRGGTDTQYF TRBJ2-3 TRBV7-6
CASSLRVTAFF TRBJ1-1 TRBV7-9
CASSEVLSGANVLTF TRBJ2-6 TRBV10-2
CASAVSRNEQFF TRBJ2-1 TRBV5-4
CASSSRHSGTSDRGREYF TRBJ2-3 TRBV27
CASSAGTGYYNEQFF TRBJ2-1 TRBV5-1
CASSFSDRGPETQYF TRBJ2-5 TRBV7-9
CASSHQTSGGEQFF TRBJ2-1 TRBV11-2
CASSVGANVGDTQYF TRBJ2-3 TRBV9
CASSLGLAGTDTQYF TRBJ2-3 TRBV5-1
CASSRTGGASYEQYF TRBJ2-7 TRBV7-2
CASSLGQGATQYF TRBJ2-5 TRBV7-9
CSARERTGYF TRBJ1-3 TRBV20-1
CASSLLSGGDGYTF TRBJ1-2 TRBV28
CAISERDSEQFF TRBJ2-1 TRBV10-3
CASRTGPDTQYF TRBJ2-3 TRBV28
CATMGVSGEAFF TRBJ1-1 TRBV7-9
CASSLFRARSSYNEQFF TRBJ2-1 TRBV27
CASSLGGLVAEQYF TRBJ2-7 TRBV7-6
CASSGGPNNEQFF TRBJ2-1 TRBV9
CSVPGQGTGELFF TRBJ2-2 TRBV29-1
CASDEASVRLYGYTF TRBJ1-2 TRBV6-1